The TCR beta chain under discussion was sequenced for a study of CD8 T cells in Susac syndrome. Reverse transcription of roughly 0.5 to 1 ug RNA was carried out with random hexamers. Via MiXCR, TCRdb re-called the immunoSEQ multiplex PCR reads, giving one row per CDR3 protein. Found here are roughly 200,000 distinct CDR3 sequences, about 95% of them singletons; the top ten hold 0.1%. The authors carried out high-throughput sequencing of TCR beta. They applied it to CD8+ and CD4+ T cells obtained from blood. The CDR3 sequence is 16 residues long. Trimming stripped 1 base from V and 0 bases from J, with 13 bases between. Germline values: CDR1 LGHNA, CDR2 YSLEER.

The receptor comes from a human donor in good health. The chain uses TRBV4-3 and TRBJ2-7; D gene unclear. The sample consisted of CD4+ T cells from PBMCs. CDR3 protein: CASSQAASGTSYEQYF. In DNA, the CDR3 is TGCGCCAGCAGCCAAGCGGCTTCGGGCACCTCCTACGAGCAGTACTTC.